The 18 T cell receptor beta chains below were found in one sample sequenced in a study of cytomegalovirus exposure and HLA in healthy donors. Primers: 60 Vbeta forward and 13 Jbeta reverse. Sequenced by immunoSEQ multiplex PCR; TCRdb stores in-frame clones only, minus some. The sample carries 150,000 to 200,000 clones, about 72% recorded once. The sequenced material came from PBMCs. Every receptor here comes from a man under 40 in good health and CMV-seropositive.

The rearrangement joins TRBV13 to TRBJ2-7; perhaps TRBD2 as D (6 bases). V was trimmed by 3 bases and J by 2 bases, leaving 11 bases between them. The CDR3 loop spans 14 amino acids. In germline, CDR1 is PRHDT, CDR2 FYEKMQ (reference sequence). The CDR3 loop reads CASSLGSGAYEQYF. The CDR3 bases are TGTGCCAGCAGCTTGGGTTCGGGGGCCTACGAGCAGTACTTC. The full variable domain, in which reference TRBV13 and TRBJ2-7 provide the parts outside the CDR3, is AAGVIQSPRHLIKEKRETATLKCYPIPRHDTVYWYQQGPGQDPQFLISFYEKMQSDKGSIPDRFSAQQFSDYHSELNMSSLELGDSALYFCASSLGSGAYEQYFGPGTRLTVT.

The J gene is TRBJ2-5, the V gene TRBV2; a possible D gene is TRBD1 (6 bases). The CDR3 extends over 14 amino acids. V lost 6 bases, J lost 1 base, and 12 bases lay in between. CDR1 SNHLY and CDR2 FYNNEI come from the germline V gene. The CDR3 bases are TGTGCCAGCAGCCTGCAGGGGATCCAAGAGACCCAGTACTTC. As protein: CASSLQGIQETQYF.

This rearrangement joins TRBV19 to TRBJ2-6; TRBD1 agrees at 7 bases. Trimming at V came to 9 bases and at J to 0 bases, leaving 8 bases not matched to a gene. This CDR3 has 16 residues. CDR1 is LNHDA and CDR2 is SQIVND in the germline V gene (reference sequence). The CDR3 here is CASNRGGASGANVLTF. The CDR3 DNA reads TGTGCCAGCAACAGGGGTGGGGCCTCTGGGGCCAACGTCCTGACTTTC.

CDR3 residues: CASSRPLDSHYEQYF. The CDR3 nucleotides are TGTGCCAGCAGCCGACCATTGGACAGCCACTACGAGCAGTACTTC. The gene calls are TRBV7-3 and TRBJ2-7; D perhaps matches TRBD1 (6 bases). The CDR3 is 15 amino acids. V was clipped by 5 bases and J by 3 bases, with 17 bases between them. The germline V gene has CDR1 SGHTA and CDR2 FQGTGA. Full variable domain (rest looked up from reference TRBV7-3 and TRBJ2-7): GAGVSQTPSNKVTEKGKYVELRCDPISGHTALYWYRQSLGQGPEFLIYFQGTGAADDSGLPNDRFFAVRPEGSVSTLKIQRTERGDSAVYLCASSRPLDSHYEQYFGPGTRLTVT.

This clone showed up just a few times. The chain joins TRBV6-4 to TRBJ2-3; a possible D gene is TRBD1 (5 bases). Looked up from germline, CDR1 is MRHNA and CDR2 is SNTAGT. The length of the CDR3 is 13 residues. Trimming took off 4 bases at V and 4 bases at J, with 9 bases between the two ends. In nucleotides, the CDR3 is TGTGCCAGCAGTGCAGGGTACGCAGATACGCAGTATTTT. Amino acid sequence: CASSAGYADTQYF.

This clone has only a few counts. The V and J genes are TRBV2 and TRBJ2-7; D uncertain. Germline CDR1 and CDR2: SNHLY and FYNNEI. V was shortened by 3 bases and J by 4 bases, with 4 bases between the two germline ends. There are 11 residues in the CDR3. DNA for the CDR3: TGTGCCAGCAGTGACGGGTACGAGCAGTACTTC. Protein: CASSDGYEQYF.

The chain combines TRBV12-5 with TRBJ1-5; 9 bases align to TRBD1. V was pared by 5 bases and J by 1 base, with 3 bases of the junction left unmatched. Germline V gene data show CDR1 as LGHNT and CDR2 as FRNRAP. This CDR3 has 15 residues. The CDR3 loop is CASGTGQGSNQPQHF. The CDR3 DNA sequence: TGTGCTAGTGGTACGGGACAGGGAAGCAATCAGCCCCAGCATTTT.

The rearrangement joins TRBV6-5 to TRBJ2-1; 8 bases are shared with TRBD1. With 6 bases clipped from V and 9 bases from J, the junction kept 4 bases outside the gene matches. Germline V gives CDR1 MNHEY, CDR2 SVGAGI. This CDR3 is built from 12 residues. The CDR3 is CASSRGPGEQFF. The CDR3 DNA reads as TGTGCCAGCAGCAGGGGGCCGGGTGAGCAGTTCTTC.

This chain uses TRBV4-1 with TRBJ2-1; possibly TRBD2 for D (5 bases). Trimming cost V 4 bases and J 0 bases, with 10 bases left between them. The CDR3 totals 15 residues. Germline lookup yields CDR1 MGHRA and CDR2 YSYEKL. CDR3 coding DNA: TGCGCCAGCAGCCGAGGACTGGGCTCCTACAATGAGCAGTTCTTC. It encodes CASSRGLGSYNEQFF.

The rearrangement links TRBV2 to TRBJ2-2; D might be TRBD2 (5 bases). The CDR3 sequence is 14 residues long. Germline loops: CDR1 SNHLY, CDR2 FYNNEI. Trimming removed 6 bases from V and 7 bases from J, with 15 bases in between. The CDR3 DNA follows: TGTGCCAGCAGACTAGATCAAGGCAACGGGGAGCTGTTTTTT. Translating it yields CASRLDQGNGELFF.

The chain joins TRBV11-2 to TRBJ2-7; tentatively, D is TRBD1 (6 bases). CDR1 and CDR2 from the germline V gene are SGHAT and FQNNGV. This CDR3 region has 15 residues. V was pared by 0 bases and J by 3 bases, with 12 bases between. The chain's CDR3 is CASSLDRGKVYEQYF. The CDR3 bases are TGTGCCAGCAGCTTAGACAGGGGAAAGGTCTACGAGCAGTACTTC. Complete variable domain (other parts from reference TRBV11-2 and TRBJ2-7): EAGVAQSPRYKIIEKRQSVAFWCNPISGHATLYWYQQILGQGPKLLIQFQNNGVVDDSQLPKDRFSAERLKGVDSTLKIQPAKLEDSAVYLCASSLDRGKVYEQYFGPGTRLTVT.

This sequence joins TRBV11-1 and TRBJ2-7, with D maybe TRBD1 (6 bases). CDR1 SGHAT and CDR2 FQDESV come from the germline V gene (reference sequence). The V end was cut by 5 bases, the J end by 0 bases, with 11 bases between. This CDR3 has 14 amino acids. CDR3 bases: TGTGCCAGCAGCGACCGGGACAACTCCTACGAGCAGTACTTC. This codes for CASSDRDNSYEQYF. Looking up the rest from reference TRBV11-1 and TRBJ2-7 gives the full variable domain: EAEVAQSPRYKITEKSQAVAFWCDPISGHATLYWYRQILGQGPELLVQFQDESVVDDSQLPKDRFSAERLKGVDSTLKIQPAELGDSAMYLCASSDRDNSYEQYFGPGTRLTVT.

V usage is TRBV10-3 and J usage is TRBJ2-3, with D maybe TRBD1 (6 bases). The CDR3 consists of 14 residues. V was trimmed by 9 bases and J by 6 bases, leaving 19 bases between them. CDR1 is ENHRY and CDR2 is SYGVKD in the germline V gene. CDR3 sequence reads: CAISDDRTGDTQYF. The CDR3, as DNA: TGTGCCATAAGCGATGACAGGACTGGCGATACGCAGTATTTT.

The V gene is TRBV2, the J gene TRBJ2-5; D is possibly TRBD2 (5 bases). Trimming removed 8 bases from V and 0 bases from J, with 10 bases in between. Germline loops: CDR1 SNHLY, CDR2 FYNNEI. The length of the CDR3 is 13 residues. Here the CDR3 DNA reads TGTGCCAGCGAAGGGAGTAACCAAGAGACCCAGTACTTC. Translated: CASEGSNQETQYF. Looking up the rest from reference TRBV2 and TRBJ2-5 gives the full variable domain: EPEVTQTPSHQVTQMGQEVILRCVPISNHLYFYWYRQILGQKVEFLVSFYNNEISEKSEIFDDQFSVERPDGSNFTLKIRSTKLEDSAMYFCASEGSNQETQYFGPGTRLLVL.

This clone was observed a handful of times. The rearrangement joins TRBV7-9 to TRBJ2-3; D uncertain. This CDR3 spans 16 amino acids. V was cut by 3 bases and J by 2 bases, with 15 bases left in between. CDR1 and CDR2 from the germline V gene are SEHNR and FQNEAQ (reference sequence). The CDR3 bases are TGTGCCAGCAGCTTTCTTGAGACACAAATCACAGATACGCAGTATTTT. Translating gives CASSFLETQITDTQYF.

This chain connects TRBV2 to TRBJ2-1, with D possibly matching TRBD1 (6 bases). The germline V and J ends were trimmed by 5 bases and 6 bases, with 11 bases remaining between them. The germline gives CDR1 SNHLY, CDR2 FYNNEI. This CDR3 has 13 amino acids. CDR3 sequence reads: CASSRQAGNEQFF. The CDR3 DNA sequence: TGTGCCAGCAGTCGACAGGCGGGCAATGAGCAGTTCTTC.

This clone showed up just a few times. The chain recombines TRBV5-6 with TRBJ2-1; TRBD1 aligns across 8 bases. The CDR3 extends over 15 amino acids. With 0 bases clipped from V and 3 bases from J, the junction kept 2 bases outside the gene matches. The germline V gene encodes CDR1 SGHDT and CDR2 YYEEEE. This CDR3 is CASSLAGQGYNEQFF. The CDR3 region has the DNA TGTGCCAGCAGCTTGGCCGGACAGGGCTACAATGAGCAGTTCTTC.

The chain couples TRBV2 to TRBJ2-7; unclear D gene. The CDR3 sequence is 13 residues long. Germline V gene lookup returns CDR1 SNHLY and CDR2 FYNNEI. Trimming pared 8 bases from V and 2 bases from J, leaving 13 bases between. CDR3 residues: CASYEVLTYEQYF. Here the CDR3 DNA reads TGTGCCAGCTATGAAGTCCTTACCTACGAGCAGTACTTC.